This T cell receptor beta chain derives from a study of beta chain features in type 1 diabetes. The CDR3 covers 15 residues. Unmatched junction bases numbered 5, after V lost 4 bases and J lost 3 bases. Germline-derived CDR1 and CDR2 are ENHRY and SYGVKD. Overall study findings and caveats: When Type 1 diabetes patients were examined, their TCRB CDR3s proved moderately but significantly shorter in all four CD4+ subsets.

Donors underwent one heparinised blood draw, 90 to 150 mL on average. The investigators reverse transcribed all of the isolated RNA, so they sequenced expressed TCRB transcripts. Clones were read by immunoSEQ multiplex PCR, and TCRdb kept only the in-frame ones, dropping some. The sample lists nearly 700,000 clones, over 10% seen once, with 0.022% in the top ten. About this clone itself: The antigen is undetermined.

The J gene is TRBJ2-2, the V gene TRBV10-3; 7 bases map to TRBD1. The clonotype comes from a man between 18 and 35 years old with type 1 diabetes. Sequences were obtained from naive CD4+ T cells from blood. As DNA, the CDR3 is TGTGCCATCAGTGCGAGGGACAGTGACACCGGGGAGCTGTTTTTT. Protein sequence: CAISARDSDTGELFF.